A selection of T cell receptor beta chains follows, all from one sample in a study of cytomegalovirus exposure and HLA in healthy donors. Assay used: immunoSEQ multiplex PCR; TCRdb lists only in-frame clones, some missing. The data show approximately 240,000 clones, around nine tenths seen once. The sequenced material came from PBMCs. The receptors stem from a woman between 18 and 29 years old in good health and CMV-seronegative. Each CDR3 is given without its conserved first and last residue. The order of the fields is D gene, V gene, clone size, CDR3 protein. D genes are given only for firm matches. Size values are once, few and many counts, or a class for expanded clones, and some rows have none.

TRBD1,TRBV28,NA,ASRDRAFTGELF
NA,TRBV27,NA,ASSRTPLTYEQY
NA,TRBV6-6,NA,ASRNSRGGNTEAF
NA,TRBV18,NA,ASSPRPGRNTGELF
TRBD2,TRBV5-1,NA,ASSLGSSGRGFGEQF
TRBD1,TRBV5-6,NA,ASSSRDRDHEQY
TRBD2,TRBV5-1,few,ASSLVRGTSGNDEQF
TRBD2,TRBV5-6,NA,ASSLLTRGEETQY
TRBD2,TRBV2,NA,ASSGLAGVNNEQF
NA,TRBV28,NA,ASSRTGRSDYGYT
NA,TRBV6-4,NA,ASSSDRNTEAF
NA,TRBV27,NA,ASSLSAVLTEAF
NA,TRBV10-2,NA,ASSDPVPPLH
NA,TRBV27,NA,ASEAGETQY
NA,TRBV28,NA,ASSLGQFLQPQH
NA,TRBV11-2,NA,ASSQRAEGGYT
NA,TRBV2,NA,ASSTVRGNYNEQF
NA,TRBV19,NA,ASSIVGGNTEAF
NA,TRBV6-5,NA,ASSYARVGEAF
TRBD1,TRBV6-1,NA,ASSVTGVNEKLF
TRBD1,TRBV19,NA,ASSTRLGQGLYEQY
NA,TRBV6-5,NA,ASSYATVNTEAF
NA,TRBV30,NA,AWSAGSGEQF
TRBD1,TRBV7-9,NA,ASSSHGGQPNYGYT
TRBD2,TRBV18,NA,ASSPGLAGVYEQY
TRBD1,TRBV4-1,NA,ASSQDPGQGVENGYT
NA,TRBV28,once,ASIVRTEAF
TRBD2,TRBV10-1,NA,ASTRKGLAGVGQETQY
NA,TRBV6-1,NA,ASSEGLVTDTQY
NA,TRBV19,NA,ASSIGGRAQPQH
TRBD2,TRBV27,once,ASSDGTSGSDTQY
TRBD1,TRBV27,NA,ASRGTGAEQF
NA,TRBV9,NA,ASSGTQGSVKETQY
NA,TRBV4-1,NA,ASSQASGAQGHEQY
NA,TRBV25-1,NA,ASSDFGGDGYT
NA,TRBV30,once,ACLQGNTDTQY
TRBD2,TRBV5-4,NA,ASSGTSGSNYEQF
NA,TRBV7-8,NA,ASSSTRNTEAF
NA,TRBV28,NA,ASKGVGPEQY
TRBD2,TRBV9,NA,ASSVVQGLAVNEQF
TRBD1,TRBV28,NA,ASNRQGASGETQY
TRBD1,TRBV5-1,NA,ASSLRQGARSPLH
NA,TRBV15,NA,ATSREVGEWYNEQF
NA,TRBV27,NA,ASSPLGLGKDTQY
NA,TRBV7-2,NA,ASSLPGTDTQY
NA,TRBV28,NA,ASRPSGTGELF
NA,TRBV25-1,NA,ASSERGTGQPSYEQY
TRBD1,TRBV29-1,NA,SVVTGTAKFSGANVLT
NA,TRBV6-4,many,ASSDAAGSYNEQF
TRBD1,TRBV11-2,NA,ASSRNRAGGTEAF
NA,TRBV11-2,NA,ASSLVTVNTEAF
TRBD1,TRBV6-1,NA,ASGTGPYNSPLH
TRBD2,TRBV5-1,NA,ASSYSGSSTDTQY
NA,TRBV15,NA,ATSRDTSYENYGYT
NA,TRBV6-4,NA,ASSAGAYNEQF
NA,TRBV30,NA,AWSVWGVRGNTEAF
TRBD1,TRBV10-1,NA,ASSGDRGGEQF